These 14 T cell receptor beta chains originate from one sample sequenced in a study of T cell clonality in common variable immunodeficiency (dated by TCRdb to about 2015). The library was obtained by the immunoSEQ multiplex PCR assay. Entries here come from immuneACCESS through TCRdb and include only in-frame sequences with V and J called. Some clones fail to appear in such tables; in the studies checked, an unresolved V gene covers under half of the shortfall, and the cause of the remainder is unknown. In this sample, 30,000 to 40,000 clones appear, none counted once only. About 1% of the sample is held by the ten biggest clonotypes. The sample comprised peripheral blood mononuclear cells. These receptors all stem from a person between 18 and 75 years old in good health.

Many counts were recorded for this clone. The missing CDR3 end, 3 residues past where the read stops, is filled in from the germline J gene. This sequence joins TRBV19 and TRBJ1-5, with TRBD1 as a possible D gene (6 bases). Trimming took off 3 bases at V and 2 bases at J, with 11 bases between the two ends. This CDR3 spans 15 amino acids. Germline V gives CDR1 LNHDA, CDR2 SQIVND (reference sequence). The CDR3 loop reads CASSIPRGGNQPQHF. The CDR3 bases that were read are TGTGCCAGTAGTATTCCCAGGGGCGGCAATCAGCCC.

The table lists this clone with many counts. Read data end 3 residues before the CDR3 end; the end is taken from the germline J gene. The rearrangement joins TRBV6-2 or TRBV6-3 to TRBJ2-7, with TRBD2 matching over 10 bases. The CDR3 totals 16 residues. After removal of 10 bases from V and 0 bases from J, the junction contained 12 bases not matched to a gene. Germline V lookup: CDR1 MNHEY, CDR2 SVGEGT. The CDR3 DNA, read in part, is TGTGCCACCCGGAGCTGGACTAGCGGAAGCTCCTACGAG. It codes for CATRSWTSGSSYE. The whole CDR3 region reads CATRSWTSGSSYEQYF.

This clone was recorded many times. The CDR3 end is not reached by the read, which stops 3 residues before it; the germline J gene fills it in. This sequence joins TRBV4-1 and TRBJ1-2; D unresolved. Between the trimmed V and J ends, which lost 5 bases and 7 bases, there was a span of 17 bases. Per germline, CDR1 MGHRA and CDR2 YSYEKL. This CDR3 is built from 14 residues. CDR3 DNA (partial): TGCGCCAGCAGCGGAGCAGGACTCGTAATTGGC. Amino acid sequence: CASSGAGLVIG. The whole CDR3 protein is CASSGAGLVIGYTF.

This clone was detected ten times or more. Read sequence stops 3 residues before the CDR3 end, and the germline J gene provides the missing end. The rearrangement joins TRBV18 to TRBJ2-5, with TRBD1 as a possible D gene (7 bases). Between the trimmed V and J ends, which lost 3 bases and 3 bases, there was a span of 14 bases. The CDR3 length is 15 residues. The germline V gene encodes CDR1 KGHSH and CDR2 LQKENI. CDR3 residues: CASSPPGGREETQYF. The sequenced CDR3 bases are TGTGCCAGCTCACCCCCAGGGGGGAGAGAAGAGACC. Variable domain in full (rest from reference TRBV18 and TRBJ2-5): NAGVMQNPRHLVRRRGQEARLRCSPMKGHSHVYWYRQLPEEGLKFMVYLQKENIIDESGMPKERFSAEFPKEGPSILRIQQVVRGDSAAYFCASSPPGGREETQYFGPGTRLLVL.

This clone came up many times. The sequenced fragment ends 3 residues before the CDR3 boundary, so the rest is inferred from the germline J gene. The chain couples TRBV19 to TRBJ1-2; D unresolved. The germline V gene has CDR1 LNHDA and CDR2 SQIVND (reference sequence). Trimming took 7 bases from V and 5 from J, leaving 14 bases between them. The CDR3 length is 13 residues. CDR3 sequence: CASISDIGYGYTF. Partial CDR3 DNA: TGTGCCAGTATAAGTGACATTGGATATGGC.

There are many counts of this clone. The read comes to an end 3 residues before the CDR3 does, leaving the germline J gene to fill in the end. The V gene is TRBV30, the J gene TRBJ1-1; D is undetermined. The V end lost 1 base, the J end lost 0 bases, and 6 bases lay between the germline ends. Germline values: CDR1 GTSNPN, CDR2 SVGIG (reference sequence). CDR3 length: 13 residues. The CDR3 bases that were read are TGTGCCTGGAGTGCAGGCATGAACACTGAA. It translates to CAWSAGMNTE. The whole CDR3 reads CAWSAGMNTEAFF.

This clone has ten or more counts. Here the CDR3 reads CASSISPAGQETQYF. The CDR3 DNA, read in part, is TGTGCCAGCAGCATATCCCCCGCAGGGCAAGAGACC. The chain employs TRBV9 and TRBJ2-5; tentative D call: TRBD1 (5 bases). The read falls 3 residues short of the CDR3 end, and the missing part is taken from the germline J gene. The CDR3 is 15 residues long. CDR1 is SGDLS and CDR2 is YYNGEE in the germline V gene. The ends were cut back, 4 bases at V and 2 bases at J, with 15 bases in the middle.

This clone was observed many times. The read is 3 residues too short to cover the CDR3 end, so that end is filled in from the germline J gene. The chain recombines TRBV6-4 with TRBJ2-1; 12 bases match TRBD2. The CDR3 is 15 residues long. Germline-derived CDR1 and CDR2 are MRHNA and SNTAGT. V was clipped by 4 bases and J by 6 bases; unmatched bases: 4. The covered CDR3 bases are TGTGCCAGCAGTGGGCTAGCGGGGGGGCGCAATGAG. This encodes CASSGLAGGRNE. The full CDR3 sequence reads CASSGLAGGRNEQFF.

This clone was counted ten times or more. The CDR3 is cut off 3 residues early in the read; its end comes from the germline J gene. The chain employs TRBV7-2 and TRBJ2-3, with unresolved D. Germline CDR1 SGHTA, CDR2 FQGNSA. Between the trimmed V and J ends, which lost 7 bases and 6 bases, there was a span of 11 bases. This CDR3 is built from 12 residues. This CDR3 reads CASKEQADTQYF. The sequenced CDR3 bases are TGTGCCAGCAAGGAGCAGGCGGATACG.

This clone occurred many times. The read ends 3 residues early relative to the CDR3; the germline J gene fills the gap. The chain links TRBV18 to TRBJ2-5; D remains ambiguous. V dropped 5 bases and J dropped 3 bases, with 13 bases sitting between them. In germline, CDR1 is KGHSH, CDR2 LQKENI. The CDR3 is made up of 14 amino acids. The CDR3 DNA, read in part, is TGTGCCAGCTCAACCACGTCAGGAGAAGAGACC. Residues: CASSTTSGEET. The CDR3 as a whole reads CASSTTSGEETQYF.

This clone was seen ten or more times. The read falls 3 residues short of the CDR3 end, and the missing part is taken from the germline J gene. The V gene is TRBV18, the J gene TRBJ1-1, with D possibly TRBD1 on 5 matching bases. The CDR3 loop spans 15 amino acids. V lost 3 bases, J lost 6 bases, and 17 bases lay in between. From germline, CDR1 is KGHSH and CDR2 LQKENI. The DNA read from the CDR3 is TGTGCCAGCTCACCCCTATGGGGGGAGGTTCCTGAA. This translates into CASSPLWGEVPE. The full CDR3 protein is CASSPLWGEVPEAFF. Full variable domain (missing parts from reference TRBV18 and TRBJ1-1): NAGVMQNPRHLVRRRGQEARLRCSPMKGHSHVYWYRQLPEEGLKFMVYLQKENIIDESGMPKERFSAEFPKEGPSILRIQQVVRGDSAAYFCASSPLWGEVPEAFFGQGTRLTVV.

This clone was observed at least ten times. The read comes to an end 3 residues before the CDR3 does, leaving the germline J gene to fill in the end. V gene TRBV5-1 combines with J gene TRBJ2-5; D remains ambiguous. The CDR3 runs 13 residues. Germline CDR1 SGHRS, CDR2 YFSETQ. Between the trimmed V and J ends, which lost 1 base and 3 bases, there was a span of 7 bases. CDR3 bases read: TGCGCCAGCAGCTTGAGTTCTAAAGAGACC. It specifies CASSLSSKET. The entire CDR3 sequence reads CASSLSSKETQYF.

This clone showed up many times. The sequence runs out 3 residues before the end of the CDR3; the remainder is reconstructed from the germline J gene. The chain has TRBV20-1 and TRBJ2-1, with D possibly TRBD2 on 6 matching bases. CDR3 length equals 16 residues. CDR1 DFQATT and CDR2 SNEGSKA come from the germline V gene (reference sequence). V lost 6 bases and J lost 7, with 25 bases in between. CDR3 loop: CSASLWETSRGNEQFF. Partial CDR3 DNA: TGCAGTGCCTCCCTCTGGGAAACTAGCCGCGGAAATGAG.

The sample holds a few counts of this clone. The junction and the germline gene differ at one end; a read error may be behind it. The missing CDR3 end, 3 residues past where the read stops, is filled in from the germline J gene. The chain uses TRBV19 and TRBJ1-2; D gene ambiguous. The V gene's germline CDR1 is LNHDA and CDR2 SQIVND (reference sequence). The CDR3 length is 15 residues. The sequenced part of the CDR3 DNA is TGTGCCGGTAGTCCTTACGACGGTGACTTCTATGGC. Its protein is CAGSPYDGDFYG. The CDR3 reads in full as CAGSPYDGDFYGYTF.